A selection of T cell receptor beta chains follows, all from one sample in a study of blood T cell repertoires in COVID-19. Libraries were prepared by immunoSEQ multiplex PCR; TCRdb keeps only in-frame clonotypes and omits some of them. This sample has some 65,000 clones, with 74% found just once. Sequencing was done on a sample of peripheral blood. The receptors come from a woman of 80 years or more with acute or convalescent COVID-19. Each CDR3 is given with its conserved first and last residue. The D gene is left open where the match is weak. For some rows the clone size is stated as once, few or many, or as a class when expanded; others skip it.

d_gene,abundance,v_gene,j_gene,CDR3nt,CDR3aa
.,.,TRBV5-6,TRBJ1-2,TGTGCCAGCAGCTTGGCACAGGGCAGAGGCTACACCTTC,CASSLAQGRGYTF
.,.,TRBV18,TRBJ1-2,TGTGCCAGCTCACCATCGAGGACTCCCTATGGCTACACCTTC,CASSPSRTPYGYTF
.,.,TRBV6-4,TRBJ1-2,TGTGCCAGCAGTGACAGCAGGGTTGGCGGCTACACCTTC,CASSDSRVGGYTF
.,.,TRBV6-5,TRBJ1-5,TGTGCCAGCTCGGACAGTGGGAGCAATCAGCCCCAGCATTTT,CASSDSGSNQPQHF
.,.,TRBV6-4,TRBJ1-2,TGTGCCAGCAGTGACCGAGGGAGCTATGGCTACACCTTC,CASSDRGSYGYTF
.,.,TRBV5-1,TRBJ2-3,TGCGCCAGCAGCTTGGAGCGGGTGAGCACAGATACGCAGTATTTT,CASSLERVSTDTQYF
TRBD1,once,TRBV7-6,TRBJ2-3,TGTGCCAGCAGCTTAACGGGACAGCCTACAGATACGCAGTATTTT,CASSLTGQPTDTQYF
.,.,TRBV10-3,TRBJ2-2,TGTGCCATCAGTGAGGCGGGTTACACCGGGGAGCTGTTTTTT,CAISEAGYTGELFF
.,.,TRBV18,TRBJ1-1,TGTGCCAGCTCACCACGAAGGCAGGGTGACACTGAAGCTTTCTTT,CASSPRRQGDTEAFF
TRBD2,.,TRBV5-1,TRBJ2-5,TGCGCCAGCACCTTTGGGGGGGGAATGGAGACCCAGTACTTC,CASTFGGGMETQYF
.,.,TRBV19,TRBJ2-2,TGTGCCAGTAGTGGTTGGCAGAGAGCGGCCGGGGAGCTGTTTTTT,CASSGWQRAAGELFF
.,.,TRBV9,TRBJ1-3,TGTGCCAGCAGCGGCGGTTGGGAAGACCGGGGTCCCTCTGGAAACACCATATATTTT,CASSGGWEDRGPSGNTIYF
.,once,TRBV5-1,TRBJ2-1,TGCGCCAGCAGCTTGGTTGGTTCGGCGGTAGGTGAGCAGTTCTTC,CASSLVGSAVGEQFF
TRBD1,.,TRBV6-6,TRBJ2-5,TGTGCCAGCAGTACCTCCGGGACAGGGGCCCTAGAGACCCAGTACTTC,CASSTSGTGALETQYF
TRBD1,.,TRBV27,TRBJ1-2,TGTGCCAGCAGAAAAACGGGACAGGGAGCTAACTATGGCTACACCTTC,CASRKTGQGANYGYTF
.,once,TRBV10-3,TRBJ2-3,TGTGCCATCAGTGAGGGTCTAGCCCCAAACACAGATACGCAGTATTTT,CAISEGLAPNTDTQYF
.,.,TRBV6-1,TRBJ2-7,TGTGCCAGCAGTGAAGGTCTAGACCCTTCCTACGAGCAGTACTTC,CASSEGLDPSYEQYF
.,.,TRBV5-4,TRBJ1-4,TGTGCCAGCGGACCTCGAGGGTTTGAAAAACTGTTTTTT,CASGPRGFEKLFF
.,.,TRBV28,TRBJ1-6,TGTGCCAGCCGACTGGCGCCTAGTCGTGGTAATTCACCCCTCCACTTT,CASRLAPSRGNSPLHF
TRBD1,.,TRBV19,TRBJ1-1,TGTGCTAGTAGTGGATGGACAGGGGAAGCTTTCTTT,CASSGWTGEAFF
TRBD1,.,TRBV6-6,TRBJ2-1,TGTGCCAGCATAGAGACAGGGTTATCATACAATGAGCAGTTCTTC,CASIETGLSYNEQFF
.,.,TRBV28,TRBJ1-4,TGTGCCAGCAGCGAGACAGGCGTTAATGAAAAACTGTTTTTT,CASSETGVNEKLFF
TRBD2,once,TRBV10-3,TRBJ2-1,TGTGCCATCAGTGAGTCAGGGACTAGCGGGGGACACAATGAGCAGTTCTTC,CAISESGTSGGHNEQFF
.,once,TRBV6-1,TRBJ2-7,TGTGCCAGCAGTGATGGCTACTACTACGAGCAGTACTTC,CASSDGYYYEQYF
.,.,TRBV9,TRBJ1-6,TGTGCCAGCAGCGTAGAAACAGGAAATTCACCCCTCCACTTT,CASSVETGNSPLHF
.,.,TRBV7-7,TRBJ1-1,TGTGCCAGCAGCTTAATCGGGGGAACTGAAGCTTTCTTT,CASSLIGGTEAFF
TRBD1,.,TRBV19,TRBJ1-2,TGTGCCTCAGGGGGGAACTATGGCTACACCTTC,CASGGNYGYTF
.,once,TRBV19,TRBJ1-3,TGTGCCAGTAGTGCCAGACAGGCCTCTGGAAACACCATATATTTT,CASSARQASGNTIYF
.,.,TRBV11-2,TRBJ2-1,TGTGCCAGCAGCCCACGGAGGCCTCCCTACAATGAGCAGTTCTTC,CASSPRRPPYNEQFF
TRBD2,.,TRBV5-4,TRBJ2-1,TGTGCCAGCAGCTTGACTAGCGGGAGGGCCATTGAGCAGTTCTTC,CASSLTSGRAIEQFF
TRBD1,few,TRBV2,TRBJ1-2,TGTGCCAGCAGTCGTGACAGGGGCAATGGCTACACCTTC,CASSRDRGNGYTF
TRBD1,.,TRBV28,TRBJ2-7,TGTGCCAGCAGTTTATCACGCCGGGACAGGGGTTCCTACGAGCAGTACTTC,CASSLSRRDRGSYEQYF
.,.,TRBV18,TRBJ1-1,TGTGCCAGCTCACCGTCGGGGGGGCTTGAAGCTTTCTTT,CASSPSGGLEAFF
.,.,TRBV14,TRBJ2-7,TGTGCCAGCAGCCACCTACAGGAGCCTTCCTACGAGCAGTACTTC,CASSHLQEPSYEQYF
TRBD2,.,TRBV9,TRBJ2-1,TGTGCCAGCAGCGTAGGGACTAGCGGCTACAATGAGCAGTTCTTC,CASSVGTSGYNEQFF
TRBD2,.,TRBV5-6,TRBJ2-3,TGTGCCAGCAGCTTGCGCGGGAGAAACACAGATACGCAGTATTTT,CASSLRGRNTDTQYF
TRBD2,once,TRBV28,TRBJ2-1,TGTGCCAGCGGCGGGAGGACTAGCGGCCGTAGCTCCTACAATGAGCAGTTCTTC,CASGGRTSGRSSYNEQFF
.,.,TRBV10-3,TRBJ1-5,TGTGCCATCAGTGAGTGGGGGCGGATGGACCAGCATTTT,CAISEWGRMDQHF
.,once,TRBV9,TRBJ2-3,TGTGCCAGCAGTATCCCCCCCGGGACAGATACGCAGTATTTT,CASSIPPGTDTQYF
TRBD2,.,TRBV4-2,TRBJ2-1,TGTGCCAGCAGCGGGACTACCGTTGGCAATGAGCAGTTCTTC,CASSGTTVGNEQFF
TRBD2,.,TRBV4-2,TRBJ2-3,TGTGCCAGCAGCCAAGCCGGGACTAGCGGTACAGATACGCAGTATTTT,CASSQAGTSGTDTQYF
TRBD1,.,TRBV29-1,TRBJ2-2,TGCAGCGTATCCAAGGGGACAGGGGGCGCGGCGCGGACCGGGGAGCTGTTTTTT,CSVSKGTGGAARTGELFF
.,.,TRBV7-9,TRBJ1-2,TGTGCCAGCAGCCCACAGGCCCCCTATGGCTACACCTTC,CASSPQAPYGYTF
TRBD1,once,TRBV19,TRBJ2-3,TGTGCCAGTAGTATAGGGAGACAGGGGGGGGCAGATACGCAGTATTTT,CASSIGRQGGADTQYF
TRBD1,.,TRBV15,TRBJ2-5,TGTGCCACCAGCATTCACAGGGGTTCCCAAGAGACCCAGTACTTC,CATSIHRGSQETQYF
.,.,TRBV27,TRBJ2-5,TGTGCCAGCAGGCCCGGGAGATCATTAGGAGAGACCCAGTACTTC,CASRPGRSLGETQYF
TRBD2,.,TRBV7-2,TRBJ2-5,TGTGCCAGCAGCTCAGGACTAGCGGGAGAAGAGACCCAGTACTTC,CASSSGLAGEETQYF
TRBD2,.,TRBV4-3,TRBJ2-3,TGCGCCAGCAGCCCGGGACTAGCGGGAGTAGATACGCAGTATTTT,CASSPGLAGVDTQYF
TRBD1,few,TRBV11-3,TRBJ1-2,TGTGCCAGCAGCCCATGGACAGGGGGGGACTATGGCTACACCTTC,CASSPWTGGDYGYTF
.,.,TRBV11-2,TRBJ2-1,TGTGCCAGCAGGCCACAGGGTGGCTCCTACAATGAGCAGTTCTTC,CASRPQGGSYNEQFF
.,.,TRBV4-1,TRBJ2-7,TGCGCCAGCAGCCAAGTTAATTTGCGGGACAGTACCTACGAGCAGTACTTC,CASSQVNLRDSTYEQYF
TRBD1,few,TRBV7-9,TRBJ1-4,TGTGCCAGCAGCCGGACAGGTGCTAATGAAAAACTGTTTTTT,CASSRTGANEKLFF
TRBD1,.,TRBV3-1/TRBV3-2,TRBJ1-5,TGTGCCAGCAGCCAAGGGACAGGGAGCAATCAGCCCCAGCATTTT,CASSQGTGSNQPQHF
.,once,TRBV5-1,TRBJ2-5,TGCGCCAGCAGCTTGGGGGTTAGCGGTCAAGAGACCCAGTACTTC,CASSLGVSGQETQYF
TRBD2,.,TRBV6-2/TRBV6-3,TRBJ2-7,TGTGCCAGCAGTTACTGGCCTAGCGGCTCCTACGAGCAGTACTTC,CASSYWPSGSYEQYF
TRBD1,.,TRBV28,TRBJ1-1,TGTGCCAGCAGGTGGACAGGGAGGAACACTGAAGCTTTCTTT,CASRWTGRNTEAFF
TRBD2,once,TRBV15,TRBJ2-3,TGTGCCACCAGCAGAGGGGGACTAGCGGGAGGGGCAGATACGCAGTATTTT,CATSRGGLAGGADTQYF